These 3 T cell receptor beta chains were all obtained from the same sample, sequenced in a study of shared T cell receptors in the human thymus. Sequencing used immunoSEQ multiplex PCR; TCRdb keeps in-frame clones, though not all of them. Of some 760,000 clones listed, 80% to 90% are singletons. A further study also used this sample, focusing on human thymus T cells.

Material: thymocytes. The receptors were gathered from a girl less than two years old with a congenital heart defect.

The chain carries TRBV18 and TRBJ2-3, with 10 bases lining up with TRBD2. This CDR3 is 16 amino acids long. V lost 2 bases, J lost 2 bases, and 4 bases stayed unmatched. Germline assignment: CDR1 KGHSH and CDR2 LQKENI. The CDR3 bases are TGTGCCAGCTCACCATATAGCGGGGGGACCACAGATACGCAGTATTTT. Protein: CASSPYSGGTTDTQYF.

On this clone itself: This sample includes further DNA sequences coding for the same CDR3. The chain couples TRBV30 to TRBJ1-5, with no clear D. The V end was cut by 0 bases, the J end by 6 bases, with 15 bases between. Germline CDR1 reads GTSNPN; CDR2 reads SVGIG (reference sequence). This CDR3 is built from 15 residues. The CDR3 is CAWSVASGPGQPQHF. DNA of the CDR3: TGTGCCTGGAGTGTAGCCAGCGGGCCTGGTCAGCCCCAGCATTTT.

Regarding this clone: Other DNA sequences from this sample encode an identical CDR3 as well. J is TRBJ2-3 and V is TRBV9; D ambiguous. V was clipped by 0 bases and J by 2 bases, with 7 bases between them. CDR3 length: 14 amino acids. Germline CDR1 reads SGDLS; CDR2 reads YYNGEE. CDR3 DNA: TGTGCCAGCAGCGTAGACAGTAACACAGATACGCAGTATTTT. The encoded protein is CASSVDSNTDTQYF.